The 10 T cell receptor beta chains below all came from one sample that was sequenced in a study of graft-versus-host responses after intestinal transplantation. Using immunoSEQ multiplex PCR, the repertoire was profiled, and TCRdb retains in-frame clones only, with some absent. The table includes 8,800 or so clones, over 25% detected once. The sample here was alloreactive CD4+ T cells from a mixed lymphocyte reaction culture, taken before intestinal transplant. Subset given: CFSE-low proliferating T cells sorted from roughly six-day pre-transplant mixed lymphocyte reaction (GvH or HvG direction). The receptors were gathered from a human patient who received an intestinal transplant.

This clone was seen a few times. J is TRBJ1-6 and V is TRBV6-1; maybe TRBD1 (5 bases). Trimming removed 0 bases at V and 11 bases at J, with 14 bases between. This CDR3 is built from 15 residues. Germline V CDR1 and CDR2: MNHNS, SASEGT. The CDR3 loop reads CASSEALRVWPPLHF. The DNA of the CDR3 is TGTGCCAGCAGTGAAGCGCTCAGGGTATGGCCACCCCTCCACTTT.

This clone was counted a few times. The V and J genes are TRBV28 and TRBJ2-5; D gene unclear. Germline V lookup: CDR1 MDHEN, CDR2 SYDVKM. The CDR3 loop spans 13 amino acids. Deletions cut 3 bases from V and 5 bases from J, with 10 bases between. In DNA, the CDR3 is TGTGCCAGCAGTTTCCACTACTCGGAGACCCAGTACTTC. Its protein is CASSFHYSETQYF. Together with reference TRBV28 and TRBJ2-5, the CDR3 gives the full variable domain: DVKVTQSSRYLVKRTGEKVFLECVQDMDHENMFWYRQDPGLGLRLIYFSYDVKMKEKGDIPEGYSVSREKKERFSLILESASTNQTSMYLCASSFHYSETQYFGPGTRLLVL.

This clone was counted a few times. The gene calls are TRBV29-1 and TRBJ1-1, with D possibly matching TRBD1 (6 bases). V lost 7 bases to trimming and J lost 0 bases, with 18 bases between them. The CDR3 extends over 15 amino acids. Germline CDR1 is SQVTM and CDR2 is ANQGSEA. CDR3 in DNA: TGCAGCGCCCTGTTTTCGACAGGACTGAACACTGAAGCTTTCTTT. The encoded protein is CSALFSTGLNTEAFF.

This clone was recorded a few times. The CDR3 DNA is TGCACCAGCAGCCAAGGAGGGCTAGCGGCCCCGAAAGGCACCGGGGAGCTGTTTTTT. Encoded protein: CTSSQGGLAAPKGTGELFF. V gene TRBV1 combines with J gene TRBJ2-2; whether TRBD2, the table's D call, matches the DNA was not checked. TRBV1 is reported as a pseudogene. The CDR3 sequence is 19 residues long.

The V gene is TRBV28, the J gene TRBJ1-1, with 10 bases identical to TRBD1. The V segment lost 4 bases and the J segment 8 bases; nucleotides outside the gene matches: 7. This CDR3 has 14 residues. Germline V gives CDR1 MDHEN, CDR2 SYDVKM. CDR3 sequence (DNA): TGTGCCAGCAGTTCCCCGGGACAGGGGAACGAAGCTTTCTTT. This encodes CASSSPGQGNEAFF. Variable domain in full (rest from reference TRBV28 and TRBJ1-1): DVKVTQSSRYLVKRTGEKVFLECVQDMDHENMFWYRQDPGLGLRLIYFSYDVKMKEKGDIPEGYSVSREKKERFSLILESASTNQTSMYLCASSSPGQGNEAFFGQGTRLTVV.

This clone occurred a few times. The J gene is TRBJ2-1, the V gene TRBV20-1, with 11 nucleotides matching TRBD2. Germline CDR1 DFQATT, CDR2 SNEGSKA (reference sequence). The junction had 7 bases not matched to a gene; V was cut back by 6 bases and J by 15 bases. The CDR3 has 11 amino acids. CDR3 amino acids: CSAPTSGVRFF. CDR3 in DNA: TGCAGTGCCCCGACTAGCGGGGTAAGGTTCTTC.

This clone was seen a handful of times. The V call is TRBV5-4, the J call TRBJ1-5, with D perhaps matching TRBD1 (5 bases). There are 15 residues in the CDR3. Germline loops: CDR1 SGHNT, CDR2 YYREEE (reference sequence). V was pared by 4 bases and J by 4 bases, with 15 bases between. DNA for the CDR3: TGTGCCAGCAGCCCCAGGGAATCCTTTAATCAGCCCCAGCATTTT. The encoded protein is CASSPRESFNQPQHF.

The chain couples TRBV7-9 to TRBJ2-3; TRBD1 aligns across 10 bases. CDR1 is SEHNR, CDR2 FQNEAQ, per germline (reference sequence). J gave up 1 base and V 3 bases, and 10 bases lay outside the gene matches. The CDR3 has 18 residues. The CDR3: CASSLASLTGGRTDTQYF. Written as DNA, the CDR3 is TGTGCCAGCAGCTTGGCATCGTTGACAGGGGGCCGCACAGATACGCAGTATTTT.

This clone has more than one count but fewer than ten. The chain joins TRBV5-3 to TRBJ2-7, with D perhaps TRBD2 (5 bases). TRBV5-3 is treated as an ORF (open reading frame) with a function not yet certain. The length of the CDR3 is 14 residues. Trimming shortened V by 2 bases and J by 2 bases, and 11 bases separated the two germline ends. The CDR3 nucleotides are TGTGCCAGAAGCTTCCTCGACTATACCTACGAGCAGTACTTC. The encoded protein is CARSFLDYTYEQYF.

Only a few counts were recorded for this clone. The chain carries TRBV25-1 and TRBJ2-3; D might be TRBD1 (6 bases). V was cut by 11 bases and J by 0 bases, with 24 bases left in between. Germline lookup yields CDR1 MGHDK and CDR2 SYGVNS. The CDR3 totals 17 residues. CDR3 sequence (DNA): TGTGCCCCCTGTCACAGGGACCAGGACGATAGCACAGATACGCAGTATTTT. Translation gives CAPCHRDQDDSTDTQYF.